This T cell receptor (beta chain) was found in a study of T cell responses to AZD1222 COVID-19 vaccine. Study-wide context: Whether given at about 4 or about 12 weeks, second doses were pooled. Study conclusions and caveats: Reportedly, close to half of spike-specific TCRs are directed against unmutated variant regions. Among the donors, most were white British and more were female, and clonal diversity was possibly underestimated. CD4 TCRs covered the whole spike, strongest at regions 160-218 and 743-854.

Clones were sequenced by immunoSEQ multiplex PCR, and TCRdb holds only the in-frame ones, with some missing. Altogether around 100,000 clones are present, about 87% being singletons, with the ten largest covering about 1.8%. V gave up 5 bases and J gave up 9 bases, with 16 bases separating them. The CDR3 spans 14 residues. Germline V gene lookup returns CDR1 MNHEY and CDR2 SMNVEV (reference sequence). Comment on this clone: Antigen specificity is unknown.

Sequenced here: peripheral blood, sampled on day 0 of AZD1222 vaccination. The receptor comes from an adult in good health. The chain carries TRBV27 and TRBJ2-2; weak D call: TRBD1 (6 bases). The CDR3 protein is CASSVTGGGRELFF. CDR3 DNA: TGTGCCAGCAGTGTGACTGGTGGGGGCCGGGAGCTGTTTTTT.